This T cell receptor beta chain stems from a study of T cells in Graves' hyperthyroidism and ophthalmopathy. Study-level background: Peripheral blood draws took place at initial diagnosis, ahead of any treatment.

Comment on this clonotype: Antigen specificity is unknown.

The TCR beta CDR3 regions underwent amplification using RNA transcripts as the source. First-round RT-PCR with HTBI primers amplified the TCR CDR3 region. TCRdb called the multiplex PCR reads again in MiXCR, with one record for every CDR3 protein. The sample has some 690,000 distinct CDR3 sequences, 15% to 20% seen once. Study-level points and caveats: Blood held most thyroid clonotypes expanded above 0.001 frequency.

The CDR3 has 15 amino acids. CDR1 and CDR2 (germline): DFQATT, SNEGSKA (reference sequence). V dropped 3 bases and J dropped 1; count of bases not matched to a gene: 5. Graves' hyperthyroidism was deemed stable given no ophthalmopathy progression within 18 months. Clinical symptoms, serum thyroxine, TRAb, thyroid ultrasound and orbital computed tomography established diagnosis. The V gene is TRBV20-1, the J gene TRBJ2-3, with 9 nucleotides matching TRBD2. Input material: blood. This receptor was identified in a middle-aged man with Graves' hyperthyroidism. The CDR3 spells CSASEVAGGTDTQYF. The CDR3 nucleotides read TGCAGTGCTAGCGAAGTAGCGGGAGGCACAGATACGCAGTATTTT.